These 14 T cell receptor beta chains share one sample of origin, sequenced in a study of T cells in Graves' hyperthyroidism and ophthalmopathy (dated by TCRdb to the late 2010s). The library was produced with multiplex PCR. The reads were generated on an Illumina HiSeq 2000. Amplification of TCR beta CDR3 regions was carried out from RNA transcripts. The first round of RT-PCR for the TCR CDR3 was performed with the HTBI primer set and the Qiagen OneStep RT-PCR kit. The raw public data were reprocessed by TCRdb itself: fastp quality trimming at Q25, MiXCR clonotype calling, in-frame beta chains only. Each record represents a unique CDR3 protein, reported with the most common genes and DNA among its rows. Here the sample has more than 500,000 distinct CDR3 sequences; about half occur a single time. The top ten constitute 15% to 20% of the sample. Sequenced material: peripheral blood or thyroid tissue (not recorded which). The source of these receptors is an adult woman with Graves' disease, either hyperthyroidism or ophthalmopathy (not recorded which).

The chain carries TRBV7-2 and TRBJ1-1, with D possibly matching TRBD1 (5 bases). CDR3 size: 14 residues. Per the germline V gene, CDR1 is SGHTA and CDR2 is FQGNSA. V was cut by 9 bases and J by 1 base, with 15 bases left in between. CDR3 loop: CASEVGGANTEAFF. For the CDR3, the DNA is TGTGCCAGTGAGGTGGGAGGGGCGAACACTGAAGCTTTCTTT.

This clonotype was counted ten times or more. The rearrangement uses TRBV19 and TRBJ1-1, with a tentative D call TRBD1 (6 bases). The CDR3 is made up of 16 amino acids. From germline, CDR1 is LNHDA and CDR2 SQIVND (reference sequence). Trimming pared 7 bases from V and 1 base from J, leaving 19 bases between. CDR3 protein: CASITRKGQSNTEAFF. The CDR3 DNA follows: TGTGCCAGTATTACTCGGAAAGGACAGTCGAACACTGAAGCTTTCTTT.

This clonotype was seen more than once but under ten times. This chain links TRBV29-1 with TRBJ2-5; D may be TRBD1 (6 bases). V shed 2 bases and J shed 11 bases, with 18 bases lying between them. Germline V gene sequence: CDR1 SQVTM, CDR2 ANQGSEA. This CDR3 spans 13 amino acids. CDR3 DNA: TGCAGCGTTGAACTTCGTGTACGAGGGGGTCAGTACTTC. Translating it yields CSVELRVRGGQYF.

This clonotype has a count of ten or more. The J gene is TRBJ1-5, the V gene TRBV6-5; D might be TRBD1 (6 bases). The CDR3 extends over 16 amino acids. Germline assignment: CDR1 MNHEY and CDR2 SVGAGI. Trimming stripped 4 bases from V and 4 bases from J, with 17 bases between. The CDR3 DNA sequence: TGTGCCAGCAGTTCCTCAGGGCCACAGGGAAATCAGCCCCAGCATTTT. It codes for CASSSSGPQGNQPQHF.

About this clonotype itself: At one end the junction does not follow the germline gene, possibly because of a read error. The chain is built from TRBV5-1 and TRBJ2-5; D unclear. The length of the CDR3 is 11 residues. Germline V gives CDR1 SGHRS, CDR2 YFSETQ. CDR3 residues: CASSFQEPQYF. The CDR3 DNA follows: TGCGCCAGCAGCTTTCAAGAGCCCCAGTACTTC.

This clonotype showed up just a few times. The rearrangement joins TRBV20-1 to TRBJ1-1, with D perhaps TRBD1 (6 bases). V lost 1 base and J lost 1, with 10 bases in between. This CDR3 has 14 amino acids. CDR1 and CDR2 from the germline V gene are DFQATT and SNEGSKA (reference sequence). The CDR3 loop reads CSARVWDTNTEAFF. CDR3 coding DNA: TGCAGTGCTAGAGTTTGGGACACGAACACTGAAGCTTTCTTT.

The rearrangement links TRBV6-9 to TRBJ1-2; D remains ambiguous. CDR1 and CDR2 (germline): MNHGY, SVAAGI. This CDR3 is 13 amino acids long. Trimming shortened V by 3 bases and J by 7 bases, and 12 bases separated the two germline ends. CDR3 amino acids: CASSYPIRTGYTF. The DNA of the CDR3 is TGTGCCAGCAGTTACCCAATCCGGACTGGCTACACCTTC.

This sequence joins TRBV10-3 and TRBJ1-1, with no clear D. The CDR3 has 8 residues. From germline, CDR1 is ENHRY and CDR2 SYGVKD. Trimming shortened V by 11 bases and J by 10 bases, and 8 bases separated the two germline ends. The CDR3 reads CAPGRAFF. The CDR3 DNA is TGTGCCCCCGGGCGAGCTTTCTTT.

About this clonotype itself: This may arise from a read error, as a much more abundant clone is one base away. The chain recombines TRBV10-2 with TRBJ1-6, with TRBD1 matching 8 bases. The CDR3 runs 14 residues. V trimming: 5 bases; J trimming: 9 bases; junction bases outside the gene matches: 6. Germline V lookup: CDR1 WSHSY, CDR2 SAAADI. The CDR3 DNA follows: TGCGCCAGCAGTCAGACAGGGGTTGGTTCACCCCTCCACTTT. Amino acids: CASSQTGVGSPLHF.

Note on this clonotype: Mismatch with germline at one junction end may stem from a read error. J is TRBJ2-5 and V is TRBV24-1, with D possibly TRBD2 on 5 matching bases. Germline V CDR1 and CDR2: KGHDR, SFDVKD. The CDR3 is 15 amino acids. CDR3 bases: TGTGCAACCAGTGAAAACGGCAGCGGTAGAGAGACCCAGTACTTC. Its translation: CATSENGSGRETQYF.

Many counts were recorded for this clonotype. This chain's CDR3 is CASSYGGRDSPLHF. The CDR3 DNA reads as TGTGCCAGCAGCTATGGGGGCAGGGATTCACCCCTCCACTTT. The rearrangement joins TRBV3-1 to TRBJ1-6; D perhaps matches TRBD1 (6 bases). This CDR3 comprises 14 residues. CDR1 LGHDT and CDR2 YNNKEL come from the germline V gene (reference sequence). The V gene lost 5 bases and the J gene lost 8 bases, with 13 bases spanning the gap.

This clonotype was seen repeatedly, ten times or more. V and J are TRBV7-2 and TRBJ1-2, with D unresolved. V was clipped by 6 bases and J by 8 bases, with 13 bases between them. This CDR3 region has 12 residues. Germline loops: CDR1 SGHTA, CDR2 FQGNSA. As DNA, the CDR3 is TGTGCCAGCAGTCAGGTCCCCTGGGGCTACACCTTC. This gives the protein CASSQVPWGYTF.

This clonotype was picked up many times. The chain joins TRBV4-1 to TRBJ2-7; D unresolved. The CDR3 consists of 14 residues. CDR1 and CDR2 (germline): MGHRA, YSYEKL. Trimming stripped 3 bases from V and 0 bases from J, with 9 bases between. CDR3 DNA: TGCGCCAGCAGCCATTATGCCTTCTCCTACGAGCAGTACTTC. It is translated as CASSHYAFSYEQYF.

This clonotype was observed a handful of times. V gene TRBV7-9 combines with J gene TRBJ2-5, with TRBD2 identical over 7 bases. V lost 6 bases to trimming and J lost 5 bases; unmatched junction nucleotides: 12. This CDR3 spans 15 amino acids. Germline values: CDR1 SEHNR, CDR2 FQNEAQ (reference sequence). The CDR3 DNA is TGTGCCAGCAGTTCCGCCTTGGGGGGAGGGGAGACCCAGTACTTC. Translating gives CASSSALGGGETQYF. The full variable domain, completed using reference TRBV7-9 and TRBJ2-5, is DTGVSQNPRHKITKRGQNVTFRCDPISEHNRLYWYRQTLGQGPEFLTYFQNEAQLEKSRLLSDRFSAERPKGSFSTLEIQRTEQGDSAMYLCASSSALGGGETQYFGPGTRLLVL.